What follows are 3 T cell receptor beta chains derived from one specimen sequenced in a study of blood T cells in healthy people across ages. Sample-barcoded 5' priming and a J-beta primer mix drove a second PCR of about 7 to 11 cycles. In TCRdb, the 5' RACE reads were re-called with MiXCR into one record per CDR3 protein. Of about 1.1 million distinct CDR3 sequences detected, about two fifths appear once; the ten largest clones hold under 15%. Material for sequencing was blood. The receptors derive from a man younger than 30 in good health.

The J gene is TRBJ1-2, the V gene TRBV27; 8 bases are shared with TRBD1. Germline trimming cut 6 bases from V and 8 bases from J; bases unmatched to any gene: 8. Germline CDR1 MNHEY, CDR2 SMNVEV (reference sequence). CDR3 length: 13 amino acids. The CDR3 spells CASRDQGAEGYTF. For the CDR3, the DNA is TGTGCCAGCAGAGATCAGGGGGCGGAAGGCTACACCTTC.

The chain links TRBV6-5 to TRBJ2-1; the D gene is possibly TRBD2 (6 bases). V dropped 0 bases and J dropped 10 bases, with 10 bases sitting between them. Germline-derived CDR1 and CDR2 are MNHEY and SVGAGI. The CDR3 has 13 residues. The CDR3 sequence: CASSYSNGGEQFF. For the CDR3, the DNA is TGTGCCAGCAGTTACTCGAATGGAGGGGAGCAGTTCTTC.

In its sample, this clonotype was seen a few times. CDR3 region: CASSSGVRSSPLHF. The CDR3 bases are TGTGCCAGCAGTTCGGGGGTCCGGAGTTCACCCCTCCACTTT. The V gene is TRBV12-3 or TRBV12-4, the J gene TRBJ1-6; a weak D match, TRBD1 (5 bases). Trimming removed 4 bases from V and 9 bases from J, with 13 bases in between. The CDR3 spans 14 residues.